The rows below give T cell receptor beta chains drawn from one sample of a study of human T cells and chemical hapten exposure. Using its own MiXCR run on the RACE reads, TCRdb lists one record per CDR3 protein. The sample has 370,000 or so distinct CDR3 sequences, approximately 5.1% seen once. Source: whole blood, taken in connection with sensitization to the hapten diphenylcyclopropenone (DPC). The receptors originated from a woman between 45 and 65 years old with alopecia areata. Some clones in this sample may be carry-over from other donors' samples. Both conserved end residues are part of each CDR3. A D gene is named only where the DNA matches it firmly. The listing skips clone size in some rows; elsewhere it reads once, few, many or a size class.

j_call: TRBJ1-2; v_call: TRBV10-3; clone_size: many; d_call: NA; cdr3_aa: CAISDRGANYGYTF; cdr3_nt: TGTGCCATCAGTGATCGGGGCGCTAACTATGGCTACACCTTC
j_call: TRBJ1-1; v_call: TRBV12-3/TRBV12-4; clone_size: few; d_call: NA; cdr3_aa: CASSSSAETEAFF; cdr3_nt: TGTGCCAGCAGCTCCTCGGCTGAGACTGAAGCTTTCTTT
j_call: TRBJ2-3; v_call: TRBV20-1; clone_size: many; d_call: NA; cdr3_aa: CSTATDTQYF; cdr3_nt: TGCAGTACAGCAACAGATACGCAGTATTTT
j_call: TRBJ2-4; v_call: TRBV7-9; clone_size: many; d_call: TRBD1; cdr3_aa: CASSPGTGGWDIQYF; cdr3_nt: TGTGCCAGCAGCCCCGGGACAGGGGGCTGGGACATTCAGTACTTC
j_call: TRBJ2-5; v_call: TRBV29-1; clone_size: few; d_call: TRBD1; cdr3_aa: CSVEVGQEMSETQYF; cdr3_nt: TGCAGCGTTGAAGTCGGACAGGAGATGAGTGAGACCCAGTACTTC
j_call: TRBJ2-1; v_call: TRBV27; clone_size: many; d_call: TRBD2; cdr3_aa: CASSLNSGSTNEQFF; cdr3_nt: TGTGCCAGCAGTTTGAATAGCGGGAGTACCAATGAGCAGTTCTTC
j_call: TRBJ2-4; v_call: TRBV28; clone_size: many; d_call: TRBD2; cdr3_aa: CASSGLAGGSKNIQYF; cdr3_nt: TGTGCCAGCAGTGGATTAGCGGGAGGTTCCAAAAACATTCAGTACTTC
j_call: TRBJ2-6; v_call: TRBV5-1; clone_size: many; d_call: TRBD1; cdr3_aa: CASSPGQGAGANVLTF; cdr3_nt: TGCGCCAGCAGCCCCGGACAGGGGGCTGGGGCCAACGTCCTGACTTTC
j_call: TRBJ2-3; v_call: TRBV7-3; clone_size: many; d_call: TRBD2; cdr3_aa: CASSSSGGPTDTQYF; cdr3_nt: TGTGCCAGCAGCTCCAGCGGGGGGCCCACAGATACGCAGTATTTT
j_call: TRBJ1-2; v_call: TRBV3-1; clone_size: many; d_call: NA; cdr3_aa: CASSLYEGNGYTF; cdr3_nt: TGTGCCAGCAGCCTATATGAGGGGAATGGCTACACCTTC
j_call: TRBJ1-3; v_call: TRBV29-1; clone_size: few; d_call: NA; cdr3_aa: CSVAQSSGNTIYF; cdr3_nt: TGCAGCGTTGCACAGTCCTCTGGAAACACCATATATTTT
j_call: TRBJ1-1; v_call: TRBV5-1; clone_size: few; d_call: NA; cdr3_aa: CASRTTNTEAFF; cdr3_nt: TGCGCCAGCAGGACAACGAACACTGAAGCTTTCTTT
j_call: TRBJ2-3; v_call: TRBV29-1; clone_size: NA; d_call: TRBD2; cdr3_aa: CSVPHGSGGASNTQYF; cdr3_nt: TGCAGCGTTCCCCATGGGAGCGGGGGGGCATCGAATACGCAGTATTTT
j_call: TRBJ2-3; v_call: TRBV7-3; clone_size: many; d_call: NA; cdr3_aa: CASSLATLNTQYF; cdr3_nt: TGTGCCAGCAGCTTAGCAACCTTGAATACGCAGTATTTT
j_call: TRBJ1-1; v_call: TRBV2; clone_size: NA; d_call: NA; cdr3_aa: CASSLRRGQGTEAFF; cdr3_nt: TGTGCCAGCTCCCTGAGAAGGGGTCAGGGTACTGAAGCTTTCTTT
j_call: TRBJ2-1; v_call: TRBV12-3/TRBV12-4; clone_size: many; d_call: NA; cdr3_aa: CASSLGGLYNEQFF; cdr3_nt: TGTGCCAGCAGTTTGGGGGGCTTGTACAATGAGCAGTTCTTC
j_call: TRBJ2-7; v_call: TRBV7-9; clone_size: NA; d_call: TRBD1; cdr3_aa: CASSYQGTAYEQYF; cdr3_nt: TGTGCCAGCAGCTACCAGGGGACAGCCTACGAGCAGTACTTC
j_call: TRBJ1-2; v_call: TRBV6-5; clone_size: many; d_call: NA; cdr3_aa: CASSPLRTNYGYTF; cdr3_nt: TGTGCCAGCAGTCCCTTAAGGACTAACTATGGCTACACCTTC
j_call: TRBJ2-7; v_call: TRBV4-3; clone_size: few; d_call: TRBD1; cdr3_aa: CASSQRTGAEQYF; cdr3_nt: TGCGCCAGCAGCCAGAGGACAGGGGCCGAGCAGTACTTC
j_call: TRBJ1-1; v_call: TRBV5-1; clone_size: many; d_call: NA; cdr3_aa: CASSLGSTGTRRTEAFF; cdr3_nt: TGCGCCAGCAGCTTGGGAAGTACCGGGACAAGAAGGACTGAAGCTTTCTTT
j_call: TRBJ1-4; v_call: TRBV6-2/TRBV6-3; clone_size: NA; d_call: NA; cdr3_aa: CASSYRAEKLFF; cdr3_nt: TGTGCCAGCAGTTACCGCGCTGAAAAACTGTTTTTT
j_call: TRBJ1-1; v_call: TRBV6-5; clone_size: few; d_call: NA; cdr3_aa: CASSYRGVSGTEAFF; cdr3_nt: TGTGCCAGCAGTTACCGCGGCGTTTCGGGAACTGAAGCTTTCTTT
j_call: TRBJ2-1; v_call: TRBV29-1; clone_size: many; d_call: NA; cdr3_aa: CSVGVGGSRSYNEQFF; cdr3_nt: TGCAGCGTTGGAGTAGGTGGGAGCAGGTCCTACAATGAGCAGTTCTTC
j_call: TRBJ1-3; v_call: TRBV4-1; clone_size: few; d_call: NA; cdr3_aa: CASSLRTGSGGNTIYF; cdr3_nt: TGCGCCAGCAGCCTGAGGACGGGTTCGGGGGGAAACACCATATATTTT
j_call: TRBJ2-5; v_call: TRBV30; clone_size: few; d_call: NA; cdr3_aa: CAWSVGGEETQYF; cdr3_nt: TGTGCCTGGAGTGTAGGGGGAGAAGAGACCCAGTACTTC
j_call: TRBJ1-6; v_call: TRBV12-3/TRBV12-4; clone_size: few; d_call: NA; cdr3_aa: CASSLSAGEMPLHF; cdr3_nt: TGTGCCAGCAGTTTATCCGCAGGGGAGATGCCCCTCCACTTT
j_call: TRBJ1-5; v_call: TRBV28; clone_size: NA; d_call: NA; cdr3_aa: CASSLGAPQEPQHF; cdr3_nt: TGTGCCAGCAGTTTAGGGGCGCCTCAAGAGCCCCAGCATTTT
j_call: TRBJ2-1; v_call: TRBV19; clone_size: few; d_call: NA; cdr3_aa: CASSIDQGPHNEQFF; cdr3_nt: TGTGCCAGTAGTATAGACCAGGGCCCCCACAATGAGCAGTTCTTC
j_call: TRBJ1-6; v_call: TRBV6-5; clone_size: many; d_call: NA; cdr3_aa: CASSSGTRGNSPLHF; cdr3_nt: TGTGCCAGCAGCTCCGGGACTAGGGGTAATTCACCCCTCCACTTT
j_call: TRBJ1-6; v_call: TRBV7-2; clone_size: many; d_call: TRBD1; cdr3_aa: CASSLETGGGSPLHF; cdr3_nt: TGTGCCAGCAGCTTGGAGACAGGGGGCGGTTCACCCCTCCACTTT
j_call: TRBJ2-2; v_call: TRBV7-9; clone_size: many; d_call: NA; cdr3_aa: CASSLNSGNANTGELFF; cdr3_nt: TGTGCCAGCAGTTTGAATTCCGGGAACGCGAACACCGGGGAGCTGTTTTTT
j_call: TRBJ1-1; v_call: TRBV6-5; clone_size: NA; d_call: TRBD1; cdr3_aa: CATWDRANTEAFF; cdr3_nt: TGTGCCACCTGGGACAGAGCGAACACTGAAGCTTTCTTT
j_call: TRBJ2-5; v_call: TRBV5-6; clone_size: many; d_call: NA; cdr3_aa: CASSFGSGETQYF; cdr3_nt: TGTGCCAGCAGCTTCGGCTCCGGAGAGACCCAGTACTTC
j_call: TRBJ2-7; v_call: TRBV4-3; clone_size: many; d_call: TRBD1; cdr3_aa: CASSPDRASYEQYF; cdr3_nt: TGCGCCAGCAGCCCGGACAGGGCTTCCTACGAGCAGTACTTC
j_call: TRBJ1-1; v_call: TRBV12-3/TRBV12-4; clone_size: many; d_call: TRBD1; cdr3_aa: CASRIQGGTEAFF; cdr3_nt: TGTGCCAGCAGAATACAGGGGGGCACTGAAGCTTTCTTT
j_call: TRBJ2-1; v_call: TRBV2; clone_size: NA; d_call: NA; cdr3_aa: CASRKGPPDEQFF; cdr3_nt: TGTGCCAGCAGGAAGGGGCCGCCCGATGAGCAGTTCTTC
j_call: TRBJ2-1; v_call: TRBV5-1; clone_size: few; d_call: NA; cdr3_aa: CASSSEGLPYNEQFF; cdr3_nt: TGCGCCAGCAGCTCGGAGGGCCTACCCTACAATGAGCAGTTCTTC
j_call: TRBJ1-5; v_call: TRBV2; clone_size: few; d_call: NA; cdr3_aa: CASSEEVDINQPQHF; cdr3_nt: TGTGCCAGCAGTGAAGAGGTGGATATCAATCAGCCCCAGCATTTT